The clone carrying this T cell receptor beta chain was counted once. Seattle patients were enrolled during active infection and followed longitudinally. The data are from a study of blood T cell repertoires in COVID-19. In the study overall: The origin of the acute and convalescent COVID-19 samples was the United States, Italy and Spain. Sample material is recorded as cDNA or gDNA derived from T cells, B-cell-depleted T cells, or PBMCs.

How the authors handled the data: Amplification of reference gene primers provided the estimated nucleated cell counts. Profiling relied on immunoSEQ multiplex PCR, and the TCRdb table lists in-frame clones only, not all of them. V, J and clone size derive from that table, while D and trimming were established from the DNA sequence. The table lists some 290,000 clones, 86% of them singletons. Material: peripheral blood. This TCR derives from a woman in her thirties with COVID-19, enrolled during active disease.

CDR3 sequence: CASSQSDRGGNSPLHF. CDR3 coding DNA: TGCGCCAGCAGTCAATCGGATAGGGGGGGGAATTCACCCCTCCACTTT. V usage is TRBV23-1 and J usage is TRBJ1-6; the D gene is possibly TRBD1 (6 bases). TRBV23-1 is an ORF for which the function is uncertain. V was cut by 0 bases and J by 7 bases, with 13 bases left in between. The CDR3 has 16 residues.